The 20 T cell receptor beta chains presented below share a single source sample, sequenced in a study of T cell repertoires in cytomegalovirus infection. TCRdb re-called the reads through MiXCR, storing one row per CDR3 protein. This table has around 71,000 distinct CDR3 sequences, roughly 20% appearing once. No antigens are known for them. The sequencing here drew on CD8+ T cells from cultured PBMCs, taken from culture after CMV antigen stimulation. The receptors shown here come from a human donor in good health (CMV status not recorded). Some clones in this sample may be carry-over from other donors' samples.

Worth noting for this clonotype: Given a much more abundant clone one base away, this may be a read error. V is TRBV4-1 and J is TRBJ2-5; D uncertain. Germline-derived CDR1 and CDR2 are MGHRA and YSYEKL. The CDR3 length is 15 residues. V gave up 0 bases and J gave up 1 base, with 9 bases separating them. CDR3 DNA: TGCGCCAGCAGCCAAGAAAGGTCCATCCAAGAGACCCAGTACTTC. This codes for CASSQERSIQETQYF.

In this sample, this clonotype turned up once. The chain joins TRBV7-6 to TRBJ2-7, with a tentative D call TRBD2 (6 bases). Trimming stripped 5 bases from V and 0 bases from J, with 14 bases between. Germline V lookup: CDR1 SGHVS, CDR2 FNYEAQ. CDR3 length: 15 amino acids. The CDR3 nucleotides read TGTGCCAGCAGCCCCCTTCGGGAGAGCTCCTACGAGCAGTACTTC. Translation: CASSPLRESSYEQYF.

This rearrangement joins TRBV7-6 to TRBJ2-3; TRBD2 might be the D (7 bases). Germline CDR1 SGHVS, CDR2 FNYEAQ. The CDR3 is 17 residues long. V was pared by 0 bases and J by 2 bases, with 15 bases between. Here the CDR3 reads CASSLAGGGASTDTQYF. Written as DNA, the CDR3 is TGTGCCAGCAGCTTAGCTGGCGGGGGCGCCTCCACAGATACGCAGTATTTT.

This rearrangement joins TRBV6-6 to TRBJ2-3; 7 bases map to TRBD1. V shed 2 bases and J 2 bases; nucleotides not matched to a gene: 4. The CDR3 spans 15 residues. Germline CDR1 is MNHNY and CDR2 is SVGAGI (reference sequence). CDR3 loop: CASSYEGQYTDTQYF. The CDR3 nucleotides are TGTGCCAGCAGTTACGAGGGACAGTACACAGATACGCAGTATTTT.

The rearrangement uses TRBV19 and TRBJ2-1; 10 bases fit TRBD2. The CDR3 length is 16 residues. V lost 3 bases, J lost 0 bases, and 2 bases stayed unmatched. Germline CDR1 LNHDA, CDR2 SQIVND (reference sequence). The CDR3 DNA is TGTGCCAGTAGTATTCTAGCGGGAGCCTCCTACAATGAGCAGTTCTTC. Amino acid sequence: CASSILAGASYNEQFF.

The DNA of the CDR3 is TGTGCCAGGGGACAGGGGCATGAGCAGTTCTTC. Its translation: CARGQGHEQFF. The chain has TRBV12-3 or TRBV12-4 and TRBJ2-1; TRBD1 agrees at 10 bases. There are 11 residues in the CDR3. V shed 9 bases, J shed 8 bases, and the junction held 1 base outside the gene matches.

This clonotype has just a few counts. The V and J genes are TRBV6-1 and TRBJ1-5; 11 nucleotides line up with TRBD1. The CDR3 loop spans 14 amino acids. The V gene's germline CDR1 is MNHNS and CDR2 SASEGT. The V gene end was trimmed by 6 bases and the J gene end by 4 bases; junction bases not matched to a gene: 2. The CDR3 DNA reads as TGTGCCAGCAGCGGACAGGGGGCTAATCAGCCCCAGCATTTT. Residues: CASSGQGANQPQHF.

The rearrangement uses TRBV10-3 and TRBJ1-2, with D possibly TRBD1 on 6 matching bases. CDR3 size: 15 residues. V lost 3 bases and J lost 2, with 13 bases in between. CDR1 is ENHRY and CDR2 is SYGVKD in the germline V gene. Written as DNA, the CDR3 is TGTGCCATCAGTGACTACCAGGGGACCAACTATGGCTACACCTTC. Translation: CAISDYQGTNYGYTF.

This clonotype was found a few times. The chain links TRBV6-5 to TRBJ1-5, with a weak D call TRBD1 (5 bases). Trimming stripped 6 bases from V and 4 bases from J, with 13 bases between. The germline V gene encodes CDR1 MNHEY and CDR2 SVGAGI. The CDR3 runs 14 residues. The CDR3 nucleotides read TGTGCCAGCAGCCGGGACGGATTAAATCAGCCCCAGCATTTT. This codes for CASSRDGLNQPQHF.

The chain joins TRBV6-2 or TRBV6-3 to TRBJ2-7; the D gene is possibly TRBD2 (6 bases). Between the trimmed V and J ends, which lost 6 bases and 1 base, there was a span of 10 bases. Looked up from germline, CDR1 is MNHEY and CDR2 is SVGEGT. The CDR3 totals 13 residues. CDR3 nucleotides: TGTGCCAGCAGCGCGGGGATTTCCTACGAGCAGTACTTC. It encodes CASSAGISYEQYF.

The chain uses TRBV7-9 and TRBJ2-3, with TRBD1 as a possible D gene (5 bases). This CDR3 contains 15 residues. Looked up from germline, CDR1 is SEHNR and CDR2 is FQNEAQ (reference sequence). The V gene lost 1 base and the J gene lost 6 bases, with 14 bases spanning the gap. CDR3 protein: CASSLVFRERDTQYF. In nucleotides, the CDR3 is TGTGCCAGCAGCTTAGTGTTCAGGGAAAGGGATACGCAGTATTTT.

The rearrangement uses TRBV12-3 or TRBV12-4 and TRBJ1-2; no reliable D call. This CDR3 has 12 amino acids. Trimming cost V 1 base and J 8 bases, with 8 bases left between them. The CDR3 DNA reads as TGTGCCAGCAGTTTAGGTACAGCCGGCTACACCTTC. Its translation: CASSLGTAGYTF.

The CDR3 DNA is TGTGCCAGCAGTAATTCACTAGCCGGGGAGCTGTTTTTT. This gives the protein CASSNSLAGELFF. This chain connects TRBV11-2 to TRBJ2-2; D is possibly TRBD2 (5 bases). Looked up from germline, CDR1 is SGHAT and CDR2 is FQNNGV. Trimming cost V 6 bases and J 6 bases, with 11 bases left between them. The CDR3 spans 13 residues.

The chain couples TRBV7-2 to TRBJ1-5; D not resolved. Deletions cut 5 bases from V and 0 bases from J, with 17 bases between. The CDR3 runs 17 residues. Germline V gene sequence: CDR1 SGHTA, CDR2 FQGNSA. The DNA of the CDR3 is TGTGCCAGCAGCGTAACCGGGAGTCAATATAGCAATCAGCCCCAGCATTTT. Translation gives CASSVTGSQYSNQPQHF.

V usage is TRBV7-2 and J usage is TRBJ1-2; no clear D gene. The germline gives CDR1 SGHTA, CDR2 FQGNSA. The CDR3 consists of 14 residues. V was pared by 3 bases and J by 4 bases, with 12 bases between. This CDR3 reads CASSFRVTSYGYTF. CDR3 sequence (DNA): TGTGCCAGCAGCTTTAGGGTCACCTCCTATGGCTACACCTTC. Together with reference TRBV7-2 and TRBJ1-2, the CDR3 gives the full variable domain: GAGVSQSPSNKVTEKGKDVELRCDPISGHTALYWYRQSLGQGLEFLIYFQGNSAPDKSGLPSDRFSAERTGGSVSTLTIQRTQQEDSAVYLCASSFRVTSYGYTFGSGTRLTVV.

This clonotype was detected a few times. The rearrangement uses TRBV6-1 and TRBJ1-1; a possible D gene is TRBD1 (6 bases). The germline V gene encodes CDR1 MNHNS and CDR2 SASEGT. V was cut by 6 bases and J by 3 bases, with 17 bases left in between. This CDR3 spans 15 amino acids. The CDR3 DNA sequence: TGTGCCAGCAGACTACTACAGGGAGGAGACACTGAAGCTTTCTTT. This translates into CASRLLQGGDTEAFF.

This clonotype was seen a few times. The chain couples TRBV12-3 or TRBV12-4 to TRBJ1-1; a possible D gene is TRBD1 (6 bases). V lost 5 bases and J lost 4, with 14 bases in between. The CDR3 is made up of 14 amino acids. The CDR3 loop is CASSPGVPSTEAFF. The CDR3 nucleotides read TGTGCCAGCAGTCCAGGGGTTCCGAGCACTGAAGCTTTCTTT.

The chain employs TRBV5-6 and TRBJ1-1; 9 nucleotides line up with TRBD1. CDR1 and CDR2 from the germline V gene are SGHDT and YYEEEE. Trimming at V came to 2 bases and at J to 4 bases, leaving 3 bases not matched to a gene. The CDR3 spans 14 residues. This chain's CDR3 is CASSLTGGVTEAFF. CDR3 coding DNA: TGTGCCAGCAGCTTAACAGGGGGCGTCACTGAAGCTTTCTTT.

This chain links TRBV27 with TRBJ2-7; TRBD2 is a possible D gene (5 bases). V dropped 5 bases and J dropped 6 bases, with 11 bases sitting between them. CDR3 length: 12 residues. The germline V gene has CDR1 MNHEY and CDR2 SMNVEV (reference sequence). CDR3 bases: TGTGCCAGCAGTCCCTGGACTGGCGAGCAGTACTTC. Protein: CASSPWTGEQYF.

V is TRBV6-1 and J is TRBJ2-7, with D possibly being TRBD2 (5 bases). The CDR3 has 16 residues. Trimming pared 0 bases from V and 1 base from J, leaving 13 bases between. In germline, CDR1 is MNHNS, CDR2 SASEGT. CDR3: CASSEALRGLSYEQYF. Written as DNA, the CDR3 is TGTGCCAGCAGTGAAGCGCTTCGAGGGCTTTCCTACGAGCAGTACTTC.